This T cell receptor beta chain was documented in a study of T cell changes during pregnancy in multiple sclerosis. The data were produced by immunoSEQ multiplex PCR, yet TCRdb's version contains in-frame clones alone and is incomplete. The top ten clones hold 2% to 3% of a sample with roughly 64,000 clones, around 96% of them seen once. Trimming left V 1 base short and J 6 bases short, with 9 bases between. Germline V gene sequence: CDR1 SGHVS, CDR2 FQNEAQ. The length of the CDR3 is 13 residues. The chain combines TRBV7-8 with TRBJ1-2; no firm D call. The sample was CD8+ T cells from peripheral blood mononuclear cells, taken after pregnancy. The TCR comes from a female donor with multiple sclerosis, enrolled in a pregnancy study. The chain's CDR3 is CASSLVSRDGYTF. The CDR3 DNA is TGTGCCAGCAGCTTAGTCAGCCGGGATGGCTACACCTTC. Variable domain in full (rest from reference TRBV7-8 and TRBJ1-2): GAGVSQSPRYKVAKRGQDVALRCDPISGHVSLFWYQQALGQGPEFLTYFQNEAQLDKSGLPSDRFFAERPEGSVSTLKIQRTQQEDSAVYLCASSLVSRDGYTFGSGTRLTVV.